The following is a T cell receptor beta chain sequence with its context. Antigen unknown. This record belongs to a study of regulatory and conventional T cells in RAG deficiency. Sequencing was performed with immunoSEQ multiplex PCR; in TCRdb, only in-frame clones are kept and a portion is missing. The sample lists some 28,000 clones, over 80% seen once, with approximately 0.82% in the top ten. Study-wide points: Patient subsets had shorter CDR3s; Omenn Treg-Tconv overlap exceeded 80%. Compared with controls, unique Treg TCR beta sequences dropped roughly 100-fold in Omenn syndrome and CID/AS. Shannon entropy was markedly lower and Simpson indices higher in RAG-deficient patients than control T-cell subsets.

J was trimmed by 4 bases and V by 0 bases; bases with no gene match: 3. Looked up from germline, CDR1 is SGDLS and CDR2 is YYNGEE. CDR3 length: 15 residues. Regulatory T cells were sorted from blood as CD4+ CD25-high CD127-low cells. The data also belong to a second study, concerning regulatory T cells. This second report adds: Amplification used 52 TRBV primers and 13 TRBJ primers. Patient repertoires had restricted TRB V-J pairs and skewed V and J usage, most in Tregs.

The sequenced sample was Tregs sorted from blood. This sequence joins TRBV9 and TRBJ1-1; 10 bases fit TRBD1. The source is a human donor in good health. CDR3 amino acids: CASSVGGQGTTEAFF. The CDR3 DNA reads TGTGCCAGCAGCGTAGGGGGACAGGGGACCACTGAAGCTTTCTTT.